This T cell receptor beta chain was captured by sequencing in a study of control samples from healthy donors and cancer patients. The CDR3 runs to 15 residues. J was trimmed by 8 bases and V by 0 bases; bases with no gene match: 6. The germline V gene encodes CDR1 KGHDR and CDR2 SFDVKD. The assay was immunoSEQ multiplex PCR, and TCRdb's table has in-frame clones only and misses some. The data show about 160,000 clones, approximately 90% seen once. The sequenced sample was blood. The rearrangement uses TRBV24-1 and TRBJ2-1; 7 bases are shared with TRBD2. This TCR came from a man in his thirties or forties in good health. Here the CDR3 reads CATSDLRGLQDEQFF. CDR3 nucleotides: TGTGCCACCAGTGATTTGCGGGGACTACAGGATGAGCAGTTCTTC.